This T cell receptor (beta chain) was sequenced in a study of CD8 T cells in ankylosing spondylitis. Findings and limits, study-wide: In peripheral blood, disease-linked CD8+ clones occurred at relatively low frequencies. Reported data indicate significant enrichment of disease-linked clones within matched ankylosing spondylitis synovial fluid. Blood of patients with ankylosing spondylitis appeared to be characterized by a TCR beta motif of roughly eight highly homologous variants.

This clonotype has a count of ten or more. The target antigen is unknown. Construction of TCR beta libraries was performed using quantitative 5'-RACE with molecular barcodes. TCRdb re-called the 5' RACE reads with MiXCR, one entry per CDR3 protein. The data hold about 7,900 distinct CDR3 sequences, with around 4.2% observed a single time. Sequences were obtained from blood, either unsorted or a sorted T cell fraction (not recorded which). The origin of this receptor is a female donor with ankylosing spondylitis or in good health (not recorded which).

CDR3 loop: CASTQGAQGGELFF. The CDR3 coding sequence is TGTGCCAGCACACAGGGGGCGCAGGGCGGGGAGCTGTTTTTT. This chain joins TRBV9 and TRBJ2-2; TRBD1 matches 9 bases. The CDR3 length is 14 residues. V shed 6 bases, J shed 7 bases, and the junction held 7 bases outside the gene matches. Germline CDR1 is SGDLS and CDR2 is YYNGEE.